These 2 T cell receptor beta chains were all obtained from the same sample, sequenced in a study of blood T cell repertoires in COVID-19 (dated by TCRdb to 2019 to 2021). Library creation used the immunoSEQ multiplex PCR assay. As stored in TCRdb, this immuneACCESS dataset retains in-frame rearrangements with V and J assigned. A fraction of the clones does not appear; measured against another copy, unresolved V genes explain less than half of the discrepancy, and the remainder lacks a known reason. This sample holds around 70,000 clones; roughly 89% were observed only once. Roughly 0.58% of the sample comes from the top ten. Source material: peripheral blood. These receptor sequences come from a man aged 55 to 69 with acute or convalescent COVID-19.

The J gene is TRBJ2-7, the V gene TRBV7-2; 8 bases are shared with TRBD2. Trimming cost V 5 bases and J 3 bases; bases outside gene matches: 9. The V gene's germline CDR1 is SGHTA and CDR2 FQGNSA. The length of the CDR3 is 15 residues. The CDR3 coding sequence is TGTGCCAGCAGCGCGCCGGGAGGGAGCCTCTACGAGCAGTACTTC. Amino acids: CASSAPGGSLYEQYF.

The J gene is TRBJ1-4, the V gene TRBV29-1, with 7 bases identical to TRBD1. CDR3 size: 14 residues. V shed 6 bases, J shed 7 bases, and the junction held 11 bases outside the gene matches. CDR1 is SQVTM, CDR2 ANQGSEA, per germline. The CDR3 loop reads CSVGRQGQREKLFF. CDR3 DNA: TGCAGCGTGGGTCGACAGGGTCAGCGTGAAAAACTGTTTTTT. The full variable domain, completed using reference TRBV29-1 and TRBJ1-4, is SAVISQKPSRDICQRGTSLTIQCQVDSQVTMMFWYRQQPGQSLTLIATANQGSEATYESGFVIDKFPISRPNLTFSTLTVSNMSPEDSSIYLCSVGRQGQREKLFFGSGTQLSVL.